This is a list of T cell receptor beta chains from one sample in a study of blood T cell repertoires in COVID-19. Generated by immunoSEQ multiplex PCR, the TCRdb table keeps only in-frame clones and is missing some. The sample lists around 100,000 clones; roughly 89% were seen once. The sample was peripheral blood. Receptors were obtained from a man between 60 and 75 years old with COVID-19, enrolled during active disease. Both conserved end residues are part of each CDR3. D genes are given only for firm matches. Part of the rows lack a size; the others show once, few, many or a class for expanded clones.

j_call d_call v_call cdr3_length clone_size cdr3_nt cdr3_aa
TRBJ2-7 TRBD1 TRBV5-1 14 NA TGCGCCAGCAGCATAGGGACAGGTTCGTGGGAGCAGTACTTC CASSIGTGSWEQYF
TRBJ2-1 NA TRBV19 12 NA TGTGCCAGTAGTATCGCGGATGATGAGCAGTTCTTC CASSIADDEQFF
TRBJ2-3 TRBD2 TRBV2 15 NA TGTGCCAGCAGTGAGGCTAGCGGGAGCACAGATACGCAGTATTTT CASSEASGSTDTQYF
TRBJ2-2 TRBD1 TRBV2 15 NA TGTGCCAGCAGGGGCGGGGACAGGGCGACCGGGGAGCTGTTTTTT CASRGGDRATGELFF
TRBJ1-5 TRBD1 TRBV2 18 NA TGTGCCAGCAGTGAAGGATCTCACCCTCAGGGGGCAGGTCAGCCCCAGCATTTT CASSEGSHPQGAGQPQHF
TRBJ2-7 NA TRBV11-3 15 NA TGTGCCAGCAGCCCCCCCCAACAGGGTCCCTACGAGCAGTACTTC CASSPPQQGPYEQYF
TRBJ2-5 TRBD2 TRBV18 16 NA TGTGCCAGCTCACCTGGGACTAGCGGGATCCAAGAGACCCAGTACTTC CASSPGTSGIQETQYF
TRBJ2-1 TRBD2 TRBV15 14 few TGTGCCACCAGCAGGGGGACTAGCGGTGGTGAGCAGTTCTTC CATSRGTSGGEQFF
TRBJ2-2 NA TRBV5-1 14 few TGCGCCAGTTACCCCACAACGAACACCGGGGAGCTGTTTTTT CASYPTTNTGELFF
TRBJ1-1 NA TRBV7-2 14 NA TGTGCCAGCACCTTGAGCGCTATGAACACTGAAGCTTTCTTT CASTLSAMNTEAFF
TRBJ2-2 TRBD1 TRBV7-2 15 NA TGTGCCAGCAGCTTAGGGACAGGGAACACCGGGGAGCTGTTTTTT CASSLGTGNTGELFF
TRBJ2-3 TRBD2 TRBV18 16 NA TGTGCCAGCTCACCCGGGACTAGCGGGAGGACAGATACGCAGTATTTT CASSPGTSGRTDTQYF
TRBJ2-1 NA TRBV7-7 13 NA TGTGCTAGCAGCCCCATACACGATGATGAGCAGTTCTTC CASSPIHDDEQFF
TRBJ2-1 TRBD2 TRBV3-1/TRBV3-2 15 NA TGTGCCAGCAGCCGAGGACTAGCGGGAGCGTATGAGCAGTTCTTC CASSRGLAGAYEQFF